A selection of T cell receptor beta chains follows, all from one sample in a study of glioma-infiltrating T cells. TCRdb analysed the multiplex PCR reads with MiXCR anew, one entry per CDR3 protein. This sample has more than 100,000 distinct CDR3 sequences, with about 30% found just once. Input material: glioma tissue, nonneoplastic brain tissue, or PBMCs (not recorded which). These receptors were taken from a human donor with low-grade glioma or glioblastoma, undergoing nonglioma brain surgery, or in good health (not recorded which). The CDR3 runs from the conserved cysteine through the conserved F or W. A D gene is named only where the DNA matches it firmly. A row's size may be missing; if present it is once, few, many or a size class.

CDR3,DNA,size,D,J,V
CAAFLNTEAFF,TGTGCCGCGTTCCTGAACACTGAAGCTTTCTTT,NA,NA,TRBJ1-1,TRBV6-6
CASSWWGMNTEAFF,TGTGCCAGCAGCTGGTGGGGCATGAACACTGAAGCTTTCTTT,many,NA,TRBJ1-1,TRBV11-1
CSADQTSDYNEQFF,TGCAGTGCTGACCAAACTAGCGACTACAATGAGCAGTTCTTC,many,TRBD2,TRBJ2-1,TRBV20-1
CASSSNGDQPQHF,TGTGCCAGCTCATCAAATGGGGACCAGCCCCAGCATTTT,NA,NA,TRBJ1-5,TRBV18
CASSSDLGNQPQHF,TGTGCCAGTAGTTCCGATTTGGGCAATCAGCCCCAGCATTTT,many,NA,TRBJ1-5,TRBV19
CSGSYSNQPQHF,TGCAGTGGTAGTTATAGCAATCAGCCCCAGCATTTT,many,NA,TRBJ1-5,TRBV20-1
CAWSGSVEAFF,TGTGCCTGGAGTGGATCCGTTGAAGCTTTCTTT,many,NA,TRBJ1-1,TRBV30
CASSGQGGQITEAFF,TGTGCCAGCAGTGGACAGGGCGGACAAATCACTGAAGCTTTCTTT,many,TRBD1,TRBJ1-1,TRBV2
CASTDQGGTDTQYF,TGTGCCAGCACAGACCAGGGGGGAACAGATACGCAGTATTTT,many,NA,TRBJ2-3,TRBV27
CASSDRDSFQAFF,TGTGCCAGCAGTGACCGTGACAGTTTTCAAGCTTTCTTT,many,NA,TRBJ1-1,TRBV25-1
CASRGKSNQPQHF,TGTGCCAGCAGGGGGAAAAGCAATCAGCCCCAGCATTTT,many,NA,TRBJ1-5,TRBV6-1
CASSSFGTGNTIYF,TGTGCCAGCAGCTCGTTTGGAACTGGAAACACCATATATTTT,many,NA,TRBJ1-3,TRBV7-2
CASKRLAGPIQYF,TGTGCCAGCAAGAGACTAGCAGGTCCCATTCAGTACTTC,few,TRBD2,TRBJ2-4,TRBV3-1
CASSPGQGGSYEQYF,TGTGCCAGCAGCCCGGGGCAGGGCGGCTCCTACGAGCAGTACTTC,few,NA,TRBJ2-7,TRBV7-2
CASSQEGQLNQPQHF,TGTGCCAGCAGCCAAGAGGGGCAGCTCAATCAGCCCCAGCATTTT,few,NA,TRBJ1-5,TRBV4-2
CASSSGGSLSGYTF,TGTGCCAGCAGTTCGGGGGGCTCCCTTAGCGGCTACACCTTC,few,NA,TRBJ1-2,TRBV12-3/TRBV12-4
CSARVGSSYNSPLHF,TGCAGTGCTAGAGTGGGGAGCTCCTATAATTCACCCCTCCACTTT,many,NA,TRBJ1-6,TRBV20-1
CASSQPIGVAGTGELFF,TGCGCCAGCAGCCAACCCATTGGAGTAGCGGGCACCGGGGAGCTGTTTTTT,many,TRBD2,TRBJ2-2,TRBV4-3
CASSVQGTGELFF,TGTGCCAGCAGTGTCCAGGGCACCGGGGAGCTGTTTTTT,many,NA,TRBJ2-2,TRBV2
CASSPGGVAYFYYGYTF,TGTGCCAGCAGTCCCGGTGGCGTCGCCTACTTTTACTATGGCTACACCTTC,many,NA,TRBJ1-2,TRBV27
CATLSGGTDTQYF,TGTGCCACCCTATCGGGGGGCACAGATACGCAGTATTTT,many,NA,TRBJ2-3,TRBV6-1
CASSYLGEVNEKLFF,TGTGCCAGCAGCTACCTGGGGGAGGTTAATGAAAAACTGTTTTTT,few,NA,TRBJ1-4,TRBV14
CASSQEWNQPQHF,TGCGCCAGCAGCCAAGAATGGAATCAGCCCCAGCATTTT,many,NA,TRBJ1-5,TRBV4-3
CASRPGLVLQETQYF,TGTGCCAGCCGGCCGGGACTAGTACTCCAAGAGACCCAGTACTTC,many,TRBD2,TRBJ2-5,TRBV6-1
CASSLGQGNGGYTF,TGTGCCAGCAGCTTGGGACAGGGAAACGGTGGCTACACCTTC,many,TRBD1,TRBJ1-2,TRBV5-4